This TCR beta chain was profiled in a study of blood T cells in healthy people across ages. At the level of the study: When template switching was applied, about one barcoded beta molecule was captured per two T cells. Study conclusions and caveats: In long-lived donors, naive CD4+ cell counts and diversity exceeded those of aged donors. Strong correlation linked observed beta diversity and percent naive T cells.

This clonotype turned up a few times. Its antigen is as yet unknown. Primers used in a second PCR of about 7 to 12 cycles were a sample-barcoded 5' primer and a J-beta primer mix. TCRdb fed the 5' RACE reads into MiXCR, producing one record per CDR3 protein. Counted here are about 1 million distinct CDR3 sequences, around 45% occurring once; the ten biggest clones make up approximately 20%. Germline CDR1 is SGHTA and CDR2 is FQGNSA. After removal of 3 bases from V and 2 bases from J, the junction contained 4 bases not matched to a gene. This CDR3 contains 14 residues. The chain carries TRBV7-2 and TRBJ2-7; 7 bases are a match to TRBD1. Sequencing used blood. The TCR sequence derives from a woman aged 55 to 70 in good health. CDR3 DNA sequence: TGTGCCAGCAGCTTCGGACAGGAGACCTACGAGCAGTACTTC. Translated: CASSFGQETYEQYF. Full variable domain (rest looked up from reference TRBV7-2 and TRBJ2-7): GAGVSQSPSNKVTEKGKDVELRCDPISGHTALYWYRQSLGQGLEFLIYFQGNSAPDKSGLPSDRFSAERTGGSVSTLTIQRTQQEDSAVYLCASSFGQETYEQYFGPGTRLTVT.